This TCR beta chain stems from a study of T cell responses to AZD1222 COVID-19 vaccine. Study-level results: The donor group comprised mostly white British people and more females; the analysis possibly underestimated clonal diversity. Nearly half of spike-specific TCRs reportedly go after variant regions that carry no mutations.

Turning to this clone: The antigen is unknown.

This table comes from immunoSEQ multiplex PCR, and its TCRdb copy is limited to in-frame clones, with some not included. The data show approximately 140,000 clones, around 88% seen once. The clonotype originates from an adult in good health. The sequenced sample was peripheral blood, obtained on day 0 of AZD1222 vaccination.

CDR3 DNA sequence: TGCAGTGCTAGTCCCCAGACTAGCTCTTCAGAGACCTACAATGAGCAGTTCTTC. It encodes CSASPQTSSSETYNEQFF. The J gene is TRBJ2-1, the V gene TRBV20-1, with 7 bases identical to TRBD2. V shed 3 bases, J shed 2 bases, and the junction held 16 bases outside the gene matches. The germline gives CDR1 DFQATT, CDR2 SNEGSKA (reference sequence). CDR3 length: 18 amino acids.